This is a list of T cell receptor beta chains from one sample in a study of blood T cells in healthy people across ages. TCRdb re-called the 5' RACE reads with MiXCR, one entry per CDR3 protein. The sample holds more than 1,400,000 distinct CDR3 sequences; 42% are singletons and the top ten take under 8%. The sequencing input was blood. The receptors come from a woman between 18 and 29 years old in good health. Both conserved end residues are part of each CDR3. The order of the fields is clone size, D gene, V gene, J gene, CDR3 protein, CDR3 DNA. D genes are given only for firm matches. Only part of the rows carry a size: once, few, many, or a class if the clone is expanded.

clone size: -; D gene: -; V gene: TRBV18; J gene: TRBJ2-7; CDR3 protein: CASSPSGDREYEQYF; CDR3 DNA: TGTGCCAGCTCACCGTCTGGGGACCGAGAGTACGAGCAGTACTTC
clone size: -; D gene: -; V gene: TRBV6-5; J gene: TRBJ2-7; CDR3 protein: CASRPDGVIYEQYF; CDR3 DNA: TGTGCCAGCAGGCCTGACGGGGTCATCTACGAGCAGTACTTC
clone size: -; D gene: TRBD2; V gene: TRBV5-1; J gene: TRBJ2-7; CDR3 protein: CASSLAGLASYEQYF; CDR3 DNA: TGCGCCAGCAGCCTGGCGGGACTAGCGTCCTACGAGCAGTACTTC
clone size: -; D gene: -; V gene: TRBV20-1; J gene: TRBJ2-5; CDR3 protein: CSAWASATRETQYF; CDR3 DNA: TGCAGTGCGTGGGCCTCGGCTACTCGAGAGACCCAGTACTTC
clone size: once; D gene: TRBD2; V gene: TRBV4-1; J gene: TRBJ2-3; CDR3 protein: CASSRYPSGSATDTQYF; CDR3 DNA: TGCGCCAGCAGCCGATACCCGAGCGGGAGTGCCACAGATACGCAGTATTTT
clone size: -; D gene: -; V gene: TRBV7-2; J gene: TRBJ2-5; CDR3 protein: CASSSLGPLQETQYF; CDR3 DNA: TGTGCCAGCAGCTCCCTGGGGCCCCTACAAGAGACCCAGTACTTC
clone size: -; D gene: -; V gene: TRBV12-3/TRBV12-4; J gene: TRBJ1-2; CDR3 protein: CASSPRGAGYGYTF; CDR3 DNA: TGTGCCAGCAGTCCGAGGGGCGCAGGCTATGGCTACACCTTC
clone size: -; D gene: -; V gene: TRBV3-1; J gene: TRBJ1-2; CDR3 protein: CASSQDGKGLNYGYTF; CDR3 DNA: TGTGCCAGCAGCCAAGATGGTAAGGGATTGAACTATGGCTACACCTTC
clone size: -; D gene: TRBD2; V gene: TRBV4-1; J gene: TRBJ2-3; CDR3 protein: CASSDRGRGGSDTQYF; CDR3 DNA: TGCGCCAGCAGCGACCGTGGGCGGGGGGGTTCAGATACGCAGTATTTT
clone size: few; D gene: -; V gene: TRBV10-2; J gene: TRBJ2-7; CDR3 protein: CASSEWADEQYF; CDR3 DNA: TGCGCCAGCAGTGAGTGGGCTGACGAGCAGTACTTC
clone size: few; D gene: -; V gene: TRBV20-1; J gene: TRBJ1-6; CDR3 protein: CSARFSKEGAFGNSPLHF; CDR3 DNA: TGCAGTGCTAGGTTTTCGAAGGAAGGAGCCTTCGGTAATTCACCCCTCCACTTT
clone size: -; D gene: -; V gene: TRBV6-2/TRBV6-3; J gene: TRBJ2-5; CDR3 protein: CASSGVVSQETQYF; CDR3 DNA: TGTGCCAGCAGTGGGGTAGTCTCCCAAGAGACCCAGTACTTC
clone size: few; D gene: -; V gene: TRBV4-1; J gene: TRBJ2-3; CDR3 protein: CASSQTGFTDTQYF; CDR3 DNA: TGCGCCAGCAGCCAAACAGGGTTCACAGATACGCAGTATTTT
clone size: many; D gene: TRBD1; V gene: TRBV7-2; J gene: TRBJ2-3; CDR3 protein: CASSKGQITDTQYF; CDR3 DNA: TGTGCCAGCAGCAAGGGACAGATCACAGATACGCAGTATTTT
clone size: few; D gene: TRBD1; V gene: TRBV28; J gene: TRBJ1-2; CDR3 protein: CASRGPYGYTF; CDR3 DNA: TGTGCCAGTAGGGGGCCCTATGGCTACACCTTC